The 4 T cell receptor beta chains presented below share a single source sample, sequenced in a study of T cell responses to AZD1222 COVID-19 vaccine. Profiled with immunoSEQ multiplex PCR; TCRdb holds only in-frame clones, not every one. Of some 170,000 clones detected, just over 90% appear once; the ten largest clones hold 2% to 3%. The starting material was peripheral blood, obtained on day 0 of AZD1222 vaccination. The origin of the receptors is an adult in good health.

The chain uses TRBV6-1 and TRBJ1-3; weak D call: TRBD1 (6 bases). The V and J ends lost 5 bases and 2 bases respectively, with 10 bases between them. The V gene's germline CDR1 is MNHNS and CDR2 SASEGT. This CDR3 has 14 residues. Here the CDR3 reads CASSTRTAGNTIYF. The CDR3 DNA is TGTGCCAGCAGTACCCGGACAGCTGGAAACACCATATATTTT.

J is TRBJ2-3 and V is TRBV19; the D gene could be TRBD1 or TRBD2 (5 bases each). The CDR3 consists of 13 residues. Trimming pared 7 bases from V and 2 bases from J, leaving 10 bases between. CDR1 LNHDA and CDR2 SQIVND come from the germline V gene (reference sequence). The CDR3 coding sequence is TGTGCCAGTAAAGCGGACAACACAGATACGCAGTATTTT. As protein: CASKADNTDTQYF.

V gene TRBV4-1 combines with J gene TRBJ1-1; perhaps TRBD1 as D (5 bases). The CDR3 length is 14 residues. The V and J ends lost 4 bases and 2 bases respectively, with 11 bases between them. CDR1 is MGHRA, CDR2 YSYEKL, per germline. The CDR3 nucleotides are TGCGCCAGCAGCCCCTTTGACAGCAACACTGAAGCTTTCTTT. It translates to CASSPFDSNTEAFF.

The chain links TRBV7-9 to TRBJ2-1, with D unclear. Between the trimmed V and J ends, which lost 2 bases and 7 bases, there was a span of 15 bases. This CDR3 has 15 amino acids. The germline gives CDR1 SEHNR, CDR2 FQNEAQ (reference sequence). The CDR3, as DNA: TGTGCCAGCAGCTTAAATGAAGGTCTTCAAAATGAGCAGTTCTTC. It is translated as CASSLNEGLQNEQFF.